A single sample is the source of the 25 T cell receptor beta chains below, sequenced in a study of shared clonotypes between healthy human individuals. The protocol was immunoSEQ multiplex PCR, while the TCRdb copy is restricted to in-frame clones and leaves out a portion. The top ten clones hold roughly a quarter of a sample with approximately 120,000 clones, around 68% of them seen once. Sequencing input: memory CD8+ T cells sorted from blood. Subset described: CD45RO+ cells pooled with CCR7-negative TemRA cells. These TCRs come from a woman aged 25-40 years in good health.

The CDR3 sequence is CASSFGTKDGVGQFF. In DNA, the CDR3 is TGTGCCAGCAGCTTTGGGACTAAGGACGGGGTCGGGCAGTTCTTC. V usage is TRBV7-6 and J usage is TRBJ2-1, with 7 bases that match TRBD2. J gave up 12 bases and V 3 bases, and 14 bases lay outside the gene matches. Germline CDR1 is SGHVS and CDR2 is FNYEAQ. The CDR3 runs to 15 residues.

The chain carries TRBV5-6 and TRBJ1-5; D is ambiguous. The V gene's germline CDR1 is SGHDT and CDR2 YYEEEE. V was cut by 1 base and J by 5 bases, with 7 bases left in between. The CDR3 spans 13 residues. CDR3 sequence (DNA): TGTGCCAGCAGCTTGCGCTCGGATCAGCCCCAGCATTTT. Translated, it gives CASSLRSDQPQHF. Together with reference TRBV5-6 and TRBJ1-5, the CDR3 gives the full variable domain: DAGVTQSPTHLIKTRGQQVTLRCSPKSGHDTVSWYQQALGQGPQFIFQYYEEEERQRGNFPDRFSGHQFPNYSSELNVNALLLGDSALYLCASSLRSDQPQHFGDGTRLSIL.

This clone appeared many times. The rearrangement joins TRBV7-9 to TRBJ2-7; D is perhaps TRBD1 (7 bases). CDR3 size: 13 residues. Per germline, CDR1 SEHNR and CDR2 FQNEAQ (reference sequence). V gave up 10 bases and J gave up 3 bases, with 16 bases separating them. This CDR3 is CATRRDSDYEQYF. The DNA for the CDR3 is TGTGCCACGAGGAGGGACAGCGACTACGAGCAGTACTTC.

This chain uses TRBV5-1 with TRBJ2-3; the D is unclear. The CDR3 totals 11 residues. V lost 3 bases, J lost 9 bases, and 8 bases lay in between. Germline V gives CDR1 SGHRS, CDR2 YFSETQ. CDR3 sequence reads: CASSSARTQYF. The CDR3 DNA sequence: TGCGCCAGCAGCTCCGCCCGGACGCAGTATTTT.

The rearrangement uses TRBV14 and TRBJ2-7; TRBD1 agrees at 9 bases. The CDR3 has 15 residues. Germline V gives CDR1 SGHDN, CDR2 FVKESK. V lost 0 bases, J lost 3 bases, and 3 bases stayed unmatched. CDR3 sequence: CASSQEQGADYEQYF. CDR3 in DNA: TGTGCCAGCAGCCAAGAACAGGGGGCAGACTACGAGCAGTACTTC. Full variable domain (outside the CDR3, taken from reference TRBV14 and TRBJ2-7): EAGVTQFPSHSVIEKGQTVTLRCDPISGHDNLYWYRRVMGKEIKFLLHFVKESKQDESGMPNNRFLAERTGGTYSTLKVQPAELEDSGVYFCASSQEQGADYEQYFGPGTRLTVT.

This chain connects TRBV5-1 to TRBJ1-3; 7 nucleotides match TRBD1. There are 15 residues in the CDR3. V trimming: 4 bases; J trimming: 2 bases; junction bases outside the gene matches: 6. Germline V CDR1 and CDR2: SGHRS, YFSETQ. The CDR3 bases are TGCGCCAGCAGCCCCAGACAGGGCACTGGAAACACCATATATTTT. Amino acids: CASSPRQGTGNTIYF. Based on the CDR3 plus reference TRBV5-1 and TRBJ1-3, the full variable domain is KAGVTQTPRYLIKTRGQQVTLSCSPISGHRSVSWYQQTPGQGLQFLFEYFSETQRNKGNFPGRFSGRQFSNSRSEMNVSTLELGDSALYLCASSPRQGTGNTIYFGEGSWLTVV.

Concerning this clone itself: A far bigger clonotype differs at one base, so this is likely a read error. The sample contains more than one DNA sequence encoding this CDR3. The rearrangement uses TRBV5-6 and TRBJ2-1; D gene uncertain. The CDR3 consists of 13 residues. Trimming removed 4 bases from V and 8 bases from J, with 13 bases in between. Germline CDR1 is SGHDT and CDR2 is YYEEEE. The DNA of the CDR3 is TGTGCCAGCAGCCTTAACATGGCACATGAGCAGTTCTTC. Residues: CASSLNMAHEQFF.

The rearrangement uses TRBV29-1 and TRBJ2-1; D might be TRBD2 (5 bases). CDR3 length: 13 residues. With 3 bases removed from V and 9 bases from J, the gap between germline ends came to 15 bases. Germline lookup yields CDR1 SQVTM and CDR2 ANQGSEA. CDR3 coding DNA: TGCAGCGTTGAGTTGGCTAGCTCCGCTGAGCAGTTCTTC. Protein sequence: CSVELASSAEQFF.

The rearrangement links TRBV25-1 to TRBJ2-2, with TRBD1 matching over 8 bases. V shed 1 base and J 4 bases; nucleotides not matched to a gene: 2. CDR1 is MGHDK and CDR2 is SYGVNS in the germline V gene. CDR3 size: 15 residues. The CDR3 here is CASSESRGPTGELFF. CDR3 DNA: TGTGCCAGCAGTGAATCCAGGGGGCCCACCGGGGAGCTGTTTTTT.

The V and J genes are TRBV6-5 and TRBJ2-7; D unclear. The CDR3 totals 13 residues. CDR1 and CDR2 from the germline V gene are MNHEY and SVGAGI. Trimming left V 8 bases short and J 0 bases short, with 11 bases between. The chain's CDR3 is CASGPRSSYEQYF. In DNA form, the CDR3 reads TGTGCCAGCGGCCCAAGGAGCTCCTACGAGCAGTACTTC.

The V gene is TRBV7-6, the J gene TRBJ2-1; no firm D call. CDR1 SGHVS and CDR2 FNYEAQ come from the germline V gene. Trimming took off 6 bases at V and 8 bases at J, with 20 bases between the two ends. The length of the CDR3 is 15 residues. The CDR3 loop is CASSQPGQYYYEQFF. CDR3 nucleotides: TGTGCCAGCAGTCAGCCGGGCCAGTATTATTATGAGCAGTTCTTC.

CDR3 sequence reads: CATSSALNEQYF. CDR3 coding DNA: TGTGCCACCAGCAGCGCTTTGAACGAGCAGTACTTC. This chain links TRBV15 with TRBJ2-7; D is uncertain. Trimming took 3 bases from V and 5 from J, leaving 8 bases between them. Germline values: CDR1 LNHNV, CDR2 YYDKDF (reference sequence). The CDR3 has 12 residues.

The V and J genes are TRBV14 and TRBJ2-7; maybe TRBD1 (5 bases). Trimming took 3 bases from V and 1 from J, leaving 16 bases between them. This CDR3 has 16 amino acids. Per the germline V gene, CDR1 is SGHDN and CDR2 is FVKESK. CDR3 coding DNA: TGTGCCAGCAGCCATACCCCAGGGCCCAAATCCTACGAGCAGTACTTC. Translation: CASSHTPGPKSYEQYF.

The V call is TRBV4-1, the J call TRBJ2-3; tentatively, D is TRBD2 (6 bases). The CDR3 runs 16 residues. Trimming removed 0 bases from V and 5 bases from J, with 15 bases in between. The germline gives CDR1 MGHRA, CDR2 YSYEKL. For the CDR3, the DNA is TGCGCCAGCAGCCAAGACGAGGGAGGAGCTGTAGATACGCAGTATTTT. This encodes CASSQDEGGAVDTQYF.

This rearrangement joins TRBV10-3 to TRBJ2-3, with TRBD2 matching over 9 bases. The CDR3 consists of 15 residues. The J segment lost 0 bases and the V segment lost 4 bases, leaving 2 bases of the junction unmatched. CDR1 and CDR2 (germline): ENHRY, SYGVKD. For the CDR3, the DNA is TGTGCCATCAGTGGCGGGACTAGCAGCACAGATACGCAGTATTTT. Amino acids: CAISGGTSSTDTQYF.

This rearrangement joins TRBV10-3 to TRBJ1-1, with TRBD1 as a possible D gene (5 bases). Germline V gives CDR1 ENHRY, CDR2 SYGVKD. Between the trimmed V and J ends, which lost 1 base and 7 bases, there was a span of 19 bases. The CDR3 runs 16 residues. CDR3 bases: TGTGCCATCAGTGAGTGGGGGACGGCGGACCCCTTTGAAGCTTTCTTT. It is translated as CAISEWGTADPFEAFF.

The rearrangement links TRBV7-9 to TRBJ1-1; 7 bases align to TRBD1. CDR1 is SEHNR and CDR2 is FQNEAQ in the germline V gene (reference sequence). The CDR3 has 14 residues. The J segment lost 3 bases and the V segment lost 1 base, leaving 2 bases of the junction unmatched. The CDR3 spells CASSLGQGDTEAFF. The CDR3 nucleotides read TGTGCCAGCAGCTTAGGACAGGGAGACACTGAAGCTTTCTTT.

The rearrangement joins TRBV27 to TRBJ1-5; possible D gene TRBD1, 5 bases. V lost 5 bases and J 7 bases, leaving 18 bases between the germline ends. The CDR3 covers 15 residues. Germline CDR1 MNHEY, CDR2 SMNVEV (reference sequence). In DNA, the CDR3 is TGTGCCAGCAGTCAGATTCAGGGAGTGGGGCAGCCCCAGCATTTT. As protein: CASSQIQGVGQPQHF.

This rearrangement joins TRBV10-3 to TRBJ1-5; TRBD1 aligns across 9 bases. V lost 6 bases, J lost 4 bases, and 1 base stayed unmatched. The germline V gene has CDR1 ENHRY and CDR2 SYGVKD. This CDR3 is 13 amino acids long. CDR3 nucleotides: TGTGCCATCAGGGACAGGGGAAATCAGCCCCAGCATTTT. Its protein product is CAIRDRGNQPQHF.

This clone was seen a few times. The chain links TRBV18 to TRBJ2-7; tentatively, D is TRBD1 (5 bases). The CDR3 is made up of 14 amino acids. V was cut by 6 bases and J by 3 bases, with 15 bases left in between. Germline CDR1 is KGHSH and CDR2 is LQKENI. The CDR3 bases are TGTGCCAGCTCGCTAAAAGCAGGGTTCTACGAGCAGTACTTC. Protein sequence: CASSLKAGFYEQYF.

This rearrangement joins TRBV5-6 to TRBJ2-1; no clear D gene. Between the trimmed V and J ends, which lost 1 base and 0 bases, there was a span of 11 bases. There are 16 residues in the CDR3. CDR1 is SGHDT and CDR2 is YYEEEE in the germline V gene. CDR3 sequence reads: CASSLQFMISYNEQFF. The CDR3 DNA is TGTGCCAGCAGCTTGCAGTTTATGATCTCCTACAATGAGCAGTTCTTC.

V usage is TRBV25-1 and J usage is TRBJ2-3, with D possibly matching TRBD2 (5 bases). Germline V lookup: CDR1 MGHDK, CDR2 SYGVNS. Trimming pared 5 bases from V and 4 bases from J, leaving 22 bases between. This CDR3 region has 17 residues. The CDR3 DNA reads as TGTGCCAGCAGTATAAAGCTTCCGGGAAGTGTCGCAGATACGCAGTATTTT. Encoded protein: CASSIKLPGSVADTQYF.

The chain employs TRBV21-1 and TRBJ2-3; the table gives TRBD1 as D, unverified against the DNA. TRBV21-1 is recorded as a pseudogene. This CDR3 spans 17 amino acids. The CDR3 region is CASSSDTKGGRTDTQYF. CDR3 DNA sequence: TGTGCCAGCAGCAGCGACACCAAAGGGGGCCGAACAGATACGCAGTATTTT.

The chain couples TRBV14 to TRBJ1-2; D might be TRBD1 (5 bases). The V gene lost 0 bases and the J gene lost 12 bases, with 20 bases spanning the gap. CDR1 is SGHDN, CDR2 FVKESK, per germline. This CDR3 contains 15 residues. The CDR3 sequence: CASSQDGVGGFGHTF. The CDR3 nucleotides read TGTGCCAGCAGCCAAGACGGAGTCGGGGGGTTCGGTCACACCTTC.

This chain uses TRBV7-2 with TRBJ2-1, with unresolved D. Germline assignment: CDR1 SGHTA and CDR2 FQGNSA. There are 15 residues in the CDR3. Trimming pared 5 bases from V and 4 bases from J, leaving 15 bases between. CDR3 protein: CASSPQGIRYNEQFF. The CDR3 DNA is TGTGCCAGCAGCCCCCAAGGAATCCGATACAATGAGCAGTTCTTC.